Listed below are T cell receptor beta chains from one sample, sequenced in a study of identical twins. A single record per CDR3 protein comes from TCRdb applying MiXCR to the 5' RACE reads. In the table there are more than 1.5 million distinct CDR3 sequences, under 35% of which are singletons. Sequencing input: cord blood. The receptor source for this set is a newborn girl in good health. Each CDR3 is given with its conserved first and last residue. The D gene is left open where the match is weak. Part of the rows lack a size; the others show once, few, many or a class for expanded clones.

>-|TRBV2|TRBJ2-7|11|TRBD1
CAIQGEGEQYF
TGTGCCATCCAGGGGGAAGGCGAGCAGTACTTC
>-|TRBV5-6|TRBJ1-4|14|-
CASSLVRNNEKLFF
TGTGCCAGCAGCTTGGTGCGGAATAATGAAAAACTGTTTTTT
>-|TRBV29-1|TRBJ2-7|13|-
CSVGGSGFYEQYF
TGCAGCGTTGGTGGTAGCGGATTCTACGAGCAGTACTTC
>-|TRBV2|TRBJ2-1|15|-
CASTAGLVIGDEQFF
TGTGCCAGCACCGCGGGCCTAGTTATAGGCGATGAGCAGTTCTTC
>-|TRBV20-1|TRBJ1-6|14|-
CSAREGARNSPLHF
TGCAGTGCTAGAGAAGGGGCACGGAATTCACCCCTCCACTTT
>-|TRBV5-1|TRBJ2-1|15|-
CASTPTGLHYNEQFF
TGCGCCAGCACCCCCACGGGACTCCACTACAATGAGCAGTTCTTC
>-|TRBV20-1|TRBJ2-7|11|-
CRLATYNEQYF
TGCAGACTAGCTACCTACAATGAGCAGTACTTC
>-|TRBV6-5|TRBJ1-1|15|TRBD1
CASSSTLTGGTEAFF
TGTGCCAGCAGTTCTACGCTAACAGGGGGGACTGAAGCTTTCTTT
>-|TRBV6-1|TRBJ1-5|14|-
CASSTEPSNQPQHF
TGTGCCAGCAGTACAGAACCTAGCAATCAGCCCCAGCATTTT
>-|TRBV20-1|TRBJ2-3|15|TRBD2
CSARDEAGGRDTQYF
TGCAGTGCTAGAGATGAAGCGGGGGGTAGGGATACGCAGTATTTT
>-|TRBV19|TRBJ2-5|14|-
CASSKGVRQETQYF
TGTGCCAGTAGTAAGGGCGTCAGGCAAGAGACCCAGTACTTC
>-|TRBV2|TRBJ2-3|15|-
CASSEGRGPTDTQYF
TGTGCCAGCAGTGAAGGCAGGGGTCCTACAGATACGCAGTATTTT
>-|TRBV7-8|TRBJ2-5|16|-
CASSLVSGGLSETQYF
TGTGCCAGCAGCTTAGTGTCTGGGGGGTTGTCAGAGACCCAGTACTTC
>few|TRBV3-1|TRBJ2-7|15|-
CASSHRYRSSYEQYF
TGTGCCAGCAGCCATCGCTATCGGAGCTCCTACGAGCAGTACTTC
>once|TRBV29-1|TRBJ2-4|15|-
CSALTRILAKNIQYF
TGCAGCGCCCTGACTAGGATTCTAGCCAAAAACATTCAGTACTTC
>-|TRBV15|TRBJ1-1|10|-
CIILRTEAFF
TGTATTATATTGAGGACTGAAGCTTTCTTT
>-|TRBV4-1|TRBJ2-1|14|-
CASSQNSSYNEQFF
TGCGCCAGCAGCCAAAACAGCTCCTACAATGAGCAGTTCTTC
>few|TRBV28|TRBJ1-5|15|-
CASNDFMNSNQPQHF
TGTGCCAGCAACGACTTTATGAATAGCAATCAGCCCCAGCATTTT
>few|TRBV13|TRBJ2-3|16|-
CASSPISGLSTDTQYF
TGTGCCAGCAGCCCGATCAGCGGGTTAAGCACAGATACGCAGTATTTT
>-|TRBV5-4|TRBJ1-2|14|-
CASSSPLGVGGYTF
TGTGCCAGCAGCTCCCCGTTGGGGGTCGGCGGCTACACCTTC
>-|TRBV7-7|TRBJ2-7|15|TRBD2
CASSTKGGRLHEQYF
TGTGCTAGCAGCACCAAAGGCGGGAGACTCCACGAGCAGTACTTC
>few|TRBV29-1|TRBJ1-1|12|-
CSVRTLNTEAFF
TGCAGCGTCCGGACGTTGAACACTGAAGCTTTCTTT
>-|TRBV27|TRBJ2-7|14|TRBD1
CASMWDRGSYEQYF
TGTGCCAGCATGTGGGACAGGGGATCCTACGAGCAGTACTTC
>-|TRBV20-1|TRBJ2-4|14|-
CSAPPGRGVNIQYF
TGCAGTGCACCCCCGGGCAGGGGGGTTAACATTCAGTACTTC
>-|TRBV5-1|TRBJ2-3|17|-
CASSLSLAYTGTEMQYF
TGCGCCAGCAGCTTGTCACTAGCCTATACTGGCACAGAGATGCAGTATTTT
>few|TRBV6-1|TRBJ2-7|15|TRBD1
CASSEPGQGSYEQYF
TGTGCCAGCAGTGAACCGGGACAGGGTTCCTACGAGCAGTACTTC
>few|TRBV29-1|TRBJ1-2|13|TRBD1
CSVTLGTGGGYTF
TGCAGCGTCACCCTGGGGACAGGAGGGGGCTACACCTTC
>few|TRBV7-2|TRBJ2-3|17|TRBD2
CASSLYQGTSGTDTQYF
TGTGCCAGCAGCTTATATCAAGGGACTAGCGGCACAGATACGCAGTATTTT
>few|TRBV5-1|TRBJ1-4|15|-
CASSETGTTNEKLFF
TGCGCCAGCAGCGAAACAGGGACCACTAATGAAAAACTGTTTTTT
>few|TRBV6-6|TRBJ1-1|16|TRBD1
CASSYGTGRENTEAFF
TGTGCCAGCAGTTACGGGACAGGGAGGGAAAACACTGAAGCTTTCTTT
>-|TRBV20-1|TRBJ2-5|16|-
CSASNRLYRHQETQYF
TGCAGTGCGAGCAACAGACTTTACAGACACCAAGAGACCCAGTACTTC
>-|TRBV5-1|TRBJ1-1|16|TRBD1
CARQKQGQTMNTEAFF
TGCGCCAGACAGAAACAGGGACAGACCATGAACACTGAAGCTTTCTTT